This T cell receptor (beta chain) was identified in a study of T cell repertoires in cytomegalovirus infection. Study details: Both CMV infection and a matching HLA type were indicated by public TCR beta signatures. Study-level findings and limits: Cumulative frequency of public TCR beta families picked out carriers of CMV plus the relevant HLA. There were HLA-C-restricted CMV-specific TCR beta clonotypes dominating the ex vivo response.

The CDR3 runs 13 residues. The germline gives CDR1 DFQATT, CDR2 SNEGSKA (reference sequence). Trimming cost V 0 bases and J 4 bases, with 7 bases left between them. In regard to this clonotype: Its antigen is as yet unknown.

TCRdb redid the calling of the reads with MiXCR, one entry per CDR3 protein. The data show under 250,000 distinct CDR3 sequences, more than 9% seen once. This sequence was found in a human donor in good health (CMV status not recorded). Some clones in this sample may be carry-over from other donors' samples. The J gene is TRBJ1-5, the V gene TRBV20-1, with a weak D call TRBD1 (5 bases). The sequencing sample was made of PBMCs. The CDR3 loop reads CSARERGNQPQHF. CDR3 bases: TGCAGTGCTAGAGAGAGGGGTAATCAGCCCCAGCATTTT.